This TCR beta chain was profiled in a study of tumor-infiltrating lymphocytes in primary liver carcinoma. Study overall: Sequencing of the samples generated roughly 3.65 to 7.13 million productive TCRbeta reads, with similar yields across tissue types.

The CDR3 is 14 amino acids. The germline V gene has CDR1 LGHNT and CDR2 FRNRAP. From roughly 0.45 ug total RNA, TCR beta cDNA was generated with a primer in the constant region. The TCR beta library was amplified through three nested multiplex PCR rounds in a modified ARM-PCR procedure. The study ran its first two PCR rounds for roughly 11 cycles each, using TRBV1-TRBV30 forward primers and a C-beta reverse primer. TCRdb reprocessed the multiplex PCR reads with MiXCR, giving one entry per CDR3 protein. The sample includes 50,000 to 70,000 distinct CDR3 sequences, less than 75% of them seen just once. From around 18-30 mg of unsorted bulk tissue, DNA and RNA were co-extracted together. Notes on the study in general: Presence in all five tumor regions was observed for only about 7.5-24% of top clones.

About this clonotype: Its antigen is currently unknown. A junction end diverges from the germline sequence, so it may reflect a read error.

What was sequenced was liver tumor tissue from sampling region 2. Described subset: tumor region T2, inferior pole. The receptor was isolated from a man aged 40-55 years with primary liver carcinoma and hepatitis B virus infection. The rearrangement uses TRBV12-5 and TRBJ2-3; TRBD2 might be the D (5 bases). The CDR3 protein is CASAPAGSTDTQYF. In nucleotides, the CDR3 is TGTGCTAGTGCCCCTGCGGGCAGCACAGATACTCAGTATTTT.